Sequencing of this TCR beta chain was carried out in a study of PD-1 blockade in classical Hodgkin lymphoma. Concerning this clone itself: Antigen unknown.

General study points: Patients newly diagnosed and complete responders had comparable baseline diversity. TCR diversity at baseline was reported to be reduced in newly diagnosed patients relative to healthy donors.

Time point defined: cycle 4 day 1 (C4D1), after 5 to 7 weeks of nivolumab. Each of the patients experienced relapse following autologous stem cell transplantation, and their brentuximab vedotin exposure differed. This CDR3 is 16 amino acids long. The germline V gene encodes CDR1 SGHNT and CDR2 YYREEE (reference sequence). The V gene lost 2 bases and the J gene lost 2 bases, with 15 bases spanning the gap. Clones were read by immunoSEQ multiplex PCR, and TCRdb kept only the in-frame ones, dropping some. The sample lists some 96,000 clones; about 93% were seen once. This receptor was identified in a human donor with classical Hodgkin lymphoma. The chain uses TRBV5-4 and TRBJ2-3, with D possibly TRBD1 on 6 matching bases. The sequencing used peripheral blood mononuclear cells (PBMCs), collected before the fourth cycle of nivolumab. In nucleotides, the CDR3 is TGTGCCAGCAGCTTATTAGGACAGTATAACACAGATACGCAGTATTTT. Protein: CASSLLGQYNTDTQYF.